Reported below is one TCR beta chain. Its target is unknown. Trimming took 9 bases from V and 4 from J, leaving 18 bases between them. Germline V gene data show CDR1 as LNHDA and CDR2 as SQIVND (reference sequence). The CDR3 has 15 residues. TCRdb used MiXCR to reprocess the reads, holding one entry per CDR3 protein. The sample comprises roughly 800,000 distinct CDR3 sequences, around 29% of which are singletons, and about an eighth rests with the top ten. These data are taken from a study of T cell repertoires in cytomegalovirus infection. Overall study results and limits: Carriage of CMV together with the relevant HLA was identifiable through cumulative public TCR beta family frequency. HLA-C-restricted CMV-specific TCR beta clonotypes were dominant in the ex vivo response.

The starting material was cultured CD8+ T cells from PBMCs, obtained from culture after CMV antigen stimulation. This chain connects TRBV19 to TRBJ1-4; TRBD1 might be the D (5 bases). The clonotype originates from a human donor in good health (CMV status not recorded). Some clones in this sample may be carry-over from other donors' samples. The CDR3 protein is CASAYDGAGNEKLFF. The DNA of the CDR3 is TGTGCCAGCGCGTACGACGGGGCTGGTAATGAAAAACTGTTTTTT. The full variable domain, rest sourced from reference TRBV19 and TRBJ1-4, is DGGITQSPKYLFRKEGQNVTLSCEQNLNHDAMYWYRQDPGQGLRLIYYSQIVNDFQKGDIAEGYSVSREKKESFPLTVTSAQKNPTAFYLCASAYDGAGNEKLFFGSGTQLSVL.